A single sample is the source of the 26 T cell receptor beta chains below, sequenced in a study of T cell responses to AZD1222 COVID-19 vaccine. The method was immunoSEQ multiplex PCR; TCRdb's version includes in-frame clones alone and lacks a portion of them. The data hold around 150,000 clones, with 94% observed a single time. The material was peripheral blood, obtained 28 days after the second AZD1222 dose. These receptors were obtained from an adult who received the AZD1222 COVID-19 vaccine.

J is TRBJ1-1 and V is TRBV7-9; D gene uncertain. Looked up from germline, CDR1 is SEHNR and CDR2 is FQNEAQ (reference sequence). Trimming removed 4 bases at V and 6 bases at J, with 9 bases between. This CDR3 is built from 12 residues. CDR3 nucleotide sequence: TGTGCCAGCAGCTCGTACACTCCTGAAGCTTTCTTT. It is translated as CASSSYTPEAFF.

This clone showed up just a few times. This sequence joins TRBV9 and TRBJ2-7, with 8 nucleotides matching TRBD1. This CDR3 comprises 15 residues. Trimming took 4 bases from V and 1 from J; bases not matched to a gene: 7. The germline V gene has CDR1 SGDLS and CDR2 YYNGEE. The DNA for the CDR3 is TGTGCCAGCAGCCCAACGGGACAGGATTCCTACGAGCAGTACTTC. It yields the protein CASSPTGQDSYEQYF. The entire variable domain, with the rest obtained from reference TRBV9 and TRBJ2-7, is as follows: DSGVTQTPKHLITATGQRVTLRCSPRSGDLSVYWYQQSLDQGLQFLIQYYNGEERAKGNILERFSAQQFPDLHSELNLSSLELGDSALYFCASSPTGQDSYEQYFGPGTRLTVT.

The V call is TRBV6-5, the J call TRBJ2-7; D is ambiguous. CDR1 is MNHEY, CDR2 SVGAGI, per germline. This CDR3 spans 13 amino acids. V lost 4 bases to trimming and J lost 0 bases, with 7 bases between them. Written as DNA, the CDR3 is TGTGCCAGCAGTTCCCCCGTCTCCTACGAGCAGTACTTC. It is translated as CASSSPVSYEQYF.

The chain uses TRBV7-2 and TRBJ1-2; D unresolved. The germline V gene has CDR1 SGHTA and CDR2 FQGNSA. V dropped 5 bases and J dropped 8 bases, with 15 bases sitting between them. The CDR3 runs 13 residues. The CDR3 DNA follows: TGTGCCAGCAGCCGAATGGGGTTTGGGGGCTACACCTTC. It codes for CASSRMGFGGYTF.

The chain employs TRBV19 and TRBJ1-5, with a tentative D call TRBD1 (5 bases). The CDR3 runs to 17 residues. V was trimmed by 3 bases and J by 1 base, leaving 16 bases between them. CDR1 and CDR2 (germline): LNHDA, SQIVND (reference sequence). The CDR3 bases are TGTGCCAGTAGTATGTTAGGGGAGGGGAGAAGCAATCAGCCCCAGCATTTT. It encodes CASSMLGEGRSNQPQHF.

The chain combines TRBV6-2 or TRBV6-3 with TRBJ2-7; unclear D gene. The V end was cut by 2 bases, the J end by 3 bases, with 2 bases between. The CDR3 consists of 11 residues. Germline CDR1 reads MNHEY; CDR2 reads SVGEGT. CDR3 sequence: CASSYDYEQYF. CDR3 nucleotide sequence: TGTGCCAGCAGTTACGACTACGAGCAGTACTTC.

This chain links TRBV27 with TRBJ1-3, with 7 bases fitting TRBD1. The germline gives CDR1 MNHEY, CDR2 SMNVEV (reference sequence). After removal of 9 bases from V and 3 bases from J, the junction contained 8 bases not matched to a gene. The CDR3 runs to 14 residues. The CDR3 DNA follows: TGTGCCAGGGTGAACAGGGACAGTGGAAACACCATATATTTT. Amino acids: CARVNRDSGNTIYF.

The rearrangement joins TRBV2 to TRBJ1-2; D unclear. CDR3 length equals 12 residues. Germline V gene lookup returns CDR1 SNHLY and CDR2 FYNNEI. V gave up 4 bases and J gave up 2 bases, with 5 bases separating them. In DNA, the CDR3 is TGTGCCAGCAGTGTTCCGAACTATGGCTACACCTTC. Amino acid sequence: CASSVPNYGYTF.

The V gene is TRBV9, the J gene TRBJ1-5; no firm D call. The CDR3 loop spans 13 amino acids. Between the trimmed V and J ends, which lost 0 bases and 4 bases, there was a span of 5 bases. Looked up from germline, CDR1 is SGDLS and CDR2 is YYNGEE. The CDR3 DNA reads as TGTGCCAGCAGCGTAGAGGTAAATCAGCCCCAGCATTTT. Residues: CASSVEVNQPQHF.

The V call is TRBV4-1, the J call TRBJ1-1; 8 bases are shared with TRBD1. J was trimmed by 5 bases and V by 0 bases; bases with no gene match: 8. Germline values: CDR1 MGHRA, CDR2 YSYEKL. The CDR3 sequence is 16 residues long. CDR3 protein: CASSQDVTGGETEAFF. CDR3 nucleotide sequence: TGCGCCAGCAGCCAAGATGTAACAGGGGGAGAGACTGAAGCTTTCTTT.

The rearrangement uses TRBV5-1 and TRBJ2-7; possible D gene TRBD2, 5 bases. The V end lost 0 bases, the J end lost 4 bases, and 11 bases lay between the germline ends. Looked up from germline, CDR1 is SGHRS and CDR2 is YFSETQ. This CDR3 is 14 amino acids long. The CDR3 DNA reads TGCGCCAGCAGCTTGGCCCTGAGCGGTTACGAGCAGTACTTC. Translated: CASSLALSGYEQYF.

The chain uses TRBV19 and TRBJ2-1, with no clear D. V lost 9 bases to trimming and J lost 2 bases, with 14 bases between them. The CDR3 has 14 residues. Germline values: CDR1 LNHDA, CDR2 SQIVND (reference sequence). The CDR3 protein is CASRREIAYNEQFF. In DNA form, the CDR3 reads TGTGCCAGCCGGAGAGAGATAGCCTACAATGAGCAGTTCTTC.

This chain connects TRBV2 to TRBJ2-7, with unresolved D. The germline V and J ends were trimmed by 3 bases and 3 bases, with 3 bases remaining between them. The V gene's germline CDR1 is SNHLY and CDR2 FYNNEI. The CDR3 extends over 11 amino acids. CDR3 nucleotides: TGTGCCAGCAGTGACAACTACGAGCAGTACTTC. Protein sequence: CASSDNYEQYF.

V and J are TRBV18 and TRBJ2-1; no firm D call. The CDR3 is made up of 17 amino acids. CDR1 KGHSH and CDR2 LQKENI come from the germline V gene. V was shortened by 0 bases and J by 0 bases, with 12 bases between the two germline ends. Here the CDR3 reads CASSPPGLASSYNEQFF. The DNA of the CDR3 is TGTGCCAGCTCACCACCCGGCTTGGCCAGCTCCTACAATGAGCAGTTCTTC.

The genes are TRBV9 and TRBJ2-4; no clear D gene. The CDR3 loop spans 14 amino acids. With 4 bases removed from V and 6 bases from J, the gap between germline ends came to 14 bases. CDR1 SGDLS and CDR2 YYNGEE come from the germline V gene. The CDR3 sequence: CASSLGLGGNIQYF. The CDR3 region has the DNA TGTGCCAGCAGCTTAGGCCTAGGCGGAAACATTCAGTACTTC.

The V gene is TRBV10-3, the J gene TRBJ1-6, with D possibly being TRBD1 (5 bases). CDR3 length equals 14 residues. Germline-derived CDR1 and CDR2 are ENHRY and SYGVKD. Trimming removed 8 bases at V and 7 bases at J, with 15 bases between. CDR3 in amino acids: CAISYQGPNSPLHF. The CDR3 DNA sequence: TGTGCCATCTCATATCAGGGTCCCAATTCACCCCTCCACTTT.

This CDR3 is CASSWSGGGNQPQHF. The DNA for the CDR3 is TGTGCCAGTAGTTGGAGCGGTGGGGGTAATCAGCCCCAGCATTTT. This chain uses TRBV19 with TRBJ1-5; D may be TRBD1 (5 bases). Germline CDR1 reads LNHDA; CDR2 reads SQIVND (reference sequence). V lost 5 bases to trimming and J lost 4 bases, with 15 bases between them. The CDR3 runs to 15 residues.

This chain connects TRBV18 to TRBJ2-7, with 9 bases identical to TRBD1. The length of the CDR3 is 14 residues. Looked up from germline, CDR1 is KGHSH and CDR2 is LQKENI. V lost 4 bases to trimming and J lost 7 bases; unmatched junction nucleotides: 8. CDR3 coding DNA: TGTGCCAGCTCACGAGGCACAGGGGGCTGGGAGCAGTACTTC. Amino acids: CASSRGTGGWEQYF.

The chain combines TRBV27 with TRBJ1-2; tentatively, D is TRBD1 (6 bases). The germline gives CDR1 MNHEY, CDR2 SMNVEV (reference sequence). Trimming cost V 6 bases and J 4 bases, with 12 bases left between them. This CDR3 comprises 13 residues. This chain's CDR3 is CASSKGQGYGYTF. Here the CDR3 DNA reads TGTGCCAGCAGCAAGGGACAAGGCTATGGCTACACCTTC.

V and J are TRBV7-9 and TRBJ2-3, with 8 nucleotides matching TRBD2. The trim removed 5 bases at V and 2 bases at J, leaving 6 bases unmatched. Germline V gives CDR1 SEHNR, CDR2 FQNEAQ (reference sequence). CDR3 length: 15 amino acids. The CDR3 here is CASSGWTSTTDTQYF. CDR3 in DNA: TGTGCCAGCAGCGGATGGACTAGCACCACAGATACGCAGTATTTT.

The gene calls are TRBV24-1 and TRBJ2-2; a possible D gene is TRBD1 (6 bases). V was trimmed by 9 bases and J by 3 bases, leaving 10 bases between them. The CDR3 spans 13 residues. The germline V gene encodes CDR1 KGHDR and CDR2 SFDVKD. CDR3 bases: TGTGCCACCGCGACAGGCGACACCGGGGAGCTGTTTTTT. Its translation is CATATGDTGELFF.

The chain employs TRBV2 and TRBJ1-2; D gene unclear. The CDR3 has 15 residues. The V gene's germline CDR1 is SNHLY and CDR2 FYNNEI. The ends were cut back, 1 base at V and 5 bases at J, with 14 bases in the middle. Here the CDR3 DNA reads TGTGCCAGCAGTGAAGAAGGCTACAGTCTTTATGGCTACACCTTC. It yields the protein CASSEEGYSLYGYTF. The whole variable domain, remainder taken from reference TRBV2 and TRBJ1-2, is EPEVTQTPSHQVTQMGQEVILRCVPISNHLYFYWYRQILGQKVEFLVSFYNNEISEKSEIFDDQFSVERPDGSNFTLKIRSTKLEDSAMYFCASSEEGYSLYGYTFGSGTRLTVV.

V gene TRBV4-3 combines with J gene TRBJ2-7, with 7 positions matching TRBD2. V gave up 2 bases and J gave up 2 bases; unmatched junction bases: 3. Germline V lookup: CDR1 LGHNA, CDR2 YSLEER. The CDR3 is made up of 14 amino acids. The CDR3 coding sequence is TGCGCCAGCAGCCAAATAGCGGGTCCCTACGAGCAGTACTTC. This codes for CASSQIAGPYEQYF.

This chain links TRBV7-8 with TRBJ1-1; a weak D match, TRBD1 (5 bases). The germline CDR1 and CDR2 sequences are SGHVS and FQNEAQ. V lost 6 bases to trimming and J lost 3 bases, with 20 bases between them. The CDR3 extends over 16 amino acids. This CDR3 is CASSRPALDRHTEAFF. The CDR3 DNA is TGTGCCAGCAGTCGCCCTGCCCTAGACAGACACACTGAAGCTTTCTTT.

The chain carries TRBV28 and TRBJ1-5, with TRBD1 as a possible D gene (6 bases). Deletions cut 9 bases from V and 2 bases from J, with 17 bases between. This CDR3 is built from 15 residues. CDR1 is MDHEN and CDR2 is SYDVKM in the germline V gene. In nucleotides, the CDR3 is TGTGCCAGTCGGGGGGGGGCCGGCGGCAATCAGCCCCAGCATTTT. This translates into CASRGGAGGNQPQHF. Variable domain in full (rest from reference TRBV28 and TRBJ1-5): DVKVTQSSRYLVKRTGEKVFLECVQDMDHENMFWYRQDPGLGLRLIYFSYDVKMKEKGDIPEGYSVSREKKERFSLILESASTNQTSMYLCASRGGAGGNQPQHFGDGTRLSIL.

The chain recombines TRBV10-2 with TRBJ1-1; a possible D gene is TRBD1 (6 bases). V was clipped by 4 bases and J by 3 bases, with 12 bases between them. CDR1 WSHSY and CDR2 SAAADI come from the germline V gene. CDR3 length: 14 amino acids. The CDR3 protein is CASSGNYRDTEAFF. DNA for the CDR3: TGCGCCAGCAGTGGAAATTACAGGGACACTGAAGCTTTCTTT.